Listed here are 17 T cell receptor beta chains from one sample, sequenced in a study of cytotoxic CD8 clonotypes in ibrutinib-treated CLL (dated by TCRdb to 2020 to 2022). The library was prepared using the immunoSEQ multiplex PCR assay. Drawn from immuneACCESS, this table holds only the in-frame rearrangements with V and J called that TCRdb kept. Clones are partly lost; checked studies trace under half to an unresolved V gene and leave the rest unexplained. The sample profile shows fewer than 400,000 clones; roughly 71% of them were found once. About 5.9% of the sample goes to the ten largest clones. The source material was PBMCs, sampled after 36 months of ibrutinib treatment. Receptors originate from a human donor with chronic lymphocytic leukemia.

This chain joins TRBV15 and TRBJ2-7, with 9 bases aligning to TRBD2. The CDR3 sequence is 16 residues long. With V trimmed by 0 bases and J by 0 bases, 3 bases remained unmatched. CDR1 and CDR2 from the germline V gene are LNHNV and YYDKDF (reference sequence). In DNA, the CDR3 is TGTGCCACCAGCAGAGAAACTAGCGGGTTCTCCTACGAGCAGTACTTC. It is translated as CATSRETSGFSYEQYF.

The chain recombines TRBV7-6 with TRBJ2-5, with 7 bases fitting TRBD2. Germline V lookup: CDR1 SGHVS, CDR2 FNYEAQ. The CDR3 runs to 14 residues. Losses at the gene ends were 3 bases for V and 5 bases for J; bases not matched to a gene: 6. The CDR3 region is CASSLLGGSETQYF. CDR3 nucleotides: TGTGCCAGCAGCTTGCTGGGGGGGAGCGAGACCCAGTACTTC.

Turning to this clone: Different DNA sequences within this sample yield the same CDR3. The chain joins TRBV29-1 to TRBJ2-6, with D unresolved. The ends were cut back, 4 bases at V and 0 bases at J, with 4 bases in the middle. This CDR3 is 13 amino acids long. Germline V lookup: CDR1 SQVTM, CDR2 ANQGSEA. CDR3 DNA sequence: TGCAGCGTTGGGGTCTCTGGGGCCAACGTCCTGACTTTC. This translates into CSVGVSGANVLTF. Supplemented by reference TRBV29-1 and TRBJ2-6, the full variable domain reads SAVISQKPSRDICQRGTSLTIQCQVDSQVTMMFWYRQQPGQSLTLIATANQGSEATYESGFVIDKFPISRPNLTFSTLTVSNMSPEDSSIYLCSVGVSGANVLTFGAGSRLTVL.

This sequence joins TRBV29-1 and TRBJ2-3; D perhaps matches TRBD1 (5 bases). The CDR3 is 15 residues long. The germline V gene encodes CDR1 SQVTM and CDR2 ANQGSEA. The V and J ends lost 4 bases and 4 bases respectively, with 18 bases between them. The CDR3 DNA sequence: TGCAGCGTTGCAGGTCGGGTAGGGGCCGCAGATACGCAGTATTTT. Translated, it gives CSVAGRVGAADTQYF.

This chain joins TRBV29-1 and TRBJ1-1; D ambiguous. The germline V and J ends were trimmed by 4 bases and 5 bases, with 14 bases remaining between them. Germline loops: CDR1 SQVTM, CDR2 ANQGSEA. CDR3 size: 13 residues. The CDR3 protein is CSVVPGGGTEAFF. The CDR3 DNA sequence: TGCAGCGTTGTTCCGGGAGGAGGGACTGAAGCTTTCTTT. Supplemented by reference TRBV29-1 and TRBJ1-1, the full variable domain reads SAVISQKPSRDICQRGTSLTIQCQVDSQVTMMFWYRQQPGQSLTLIATANQGSEATYESGFVIDKFPISRPNLTFSTLTVSNMSPEDSSIYLCSVVPGGGTEAFFGQGTRLTVV.

J is TRBJ2-1 and V is TRBV5-1; 9 nucleotides agree with TRBD2. Looked up from germline, CDR1 is SGHRS and CDR2 is YFSETQ. This CDR3 contains 17 residues. Germline trimming cut 3 bases from V and 1 base from J; bases unmatched to any gene: 8. The CDR3, as DNA: TGCGCCAGCAGCTGGAGGCTAGCGGGACCGTCCTACAATGAGCAGTTCTTC. This gives the protein CASSWRLAGPSYNEQFF. The complete variable domain, with remaining parts taken from reference TRBV5-1 and TRBJ2-1, reads KAGVTQTPRYLIKTRGQQVTLSCSPISGHRSVSWYQQTPGQGLQFLFEYFSETQRNKGNFPGRFSGRQFSNSRSEMNVSTLELGDSALYLCASSWRLAGPSYNEQFFGPGTRLTVL.

This clone appeared a few times. The rearrangement links TRBV11-2 to TRBJ1-1, with no clear D. Germline-derived CDR1 and CDR2 are SGHAT and FQNNGV. Trimming left V 5 bases short and J 1 base short, with 2 bases between. The CDR3 spans 11 residues. DNA of the CDR3: TGTGCCAGCAGCCGGAACACTGAAGCTTTCTTT. This encodes CASSRNTEAFF.

The genes are TRBV29-1 and TRBJ1-1; TRBD1 matches at 7 bases. The CDR3 loop spans 15 amino acids. Germline V gene lookup returns CDR1 SQVTM and CDR2 ANQGSEA. V gave up 7 bases and J gave up 5 bases; unmatched junction bases: 16. The CDR3 sequence: CSAENRAGGGTEAFF. In nucleotides, the CDR3 is TGCAGCGCAGAAAATCGGGCAGGGGGAGGAACTGAAGCTTTCTTT.

The V gene is TRBV7-8, the J gene TRBJ1-6, with no clear D. CDR3 length equals 16 residues. CDR1 SGHVS and CDR2 FQNEAQ come from the germline V gene. Trimming cost V 4 bases and J 7 bases, with 17 bases left between them. The CDR3 region is CASSSTWPGPNSPLHF. The CDR3 DNA sequence: TGTGCCAGCAGCTCCACTTGGCCAGGTCCAAATTCACCCCTCCACTTT. The variable domain in full, with the rest retrieved from reference TRBV7-8 and TRBJ1-6, is GAGVSQSPRYKVAKRGQDVALRCDPISGHVSLFWYQQALGQGPEFLTYFQNEAQLDKSGLPSDRFFAERPEGSVSTLKIQRTQQEDSAVYLCASSSTWPGPNSPLHFGNGTRLTVT.

The CDR3 DNA follows: TGCGCCAGCAGTGAAAATGTCAGGGTTACGCAGTATTTT. This translates into CASSENVRVTQYF. The rearrangement links TRBV10-2 to TRBJ2-3; a possible D gene is TRBD1 (5 bases). V was shortened by 3 bases and J by 8 bases, with 12 bases between the two germline ends. This CDR3 comprises 13 residues. Germline lookup yields CDR1 WSHSY and CDR2 SAAADI.

For the CDR3, the DNA is TGCGCCAGCAGCTCACGTCCCGGGACAGGGGCGGCAGATACGCAGTATTTT. As protein: CASSSRPGTGAADTQYF. The chain recombines TRBV5-1 with TRBJ2-3; 10 bases line up with TRBD1. Germline V gene data show CDR1 as SGHRS and CDR2 as YFSETQ. The CDR3 runs 17 residues. V was pared by 3 bases and J by 4 bases, with 11 bases of the junction left unmatched.

This sequence joins TRBV18 and TRBJ2-6; TRBD1 agrees at 8 bases. Germline V gives CDR1 KGHSH, CDR2 LQKENI. The CDR3 contains 15 residues. V shed 5 bases, J shed 2 bases, and the junction held 2 bases outside the gene matches. This chain's CDR3 is CASSYRGAGANVLTF. The CDR3 nucleotides are TGTGCCAGCTCATACAGGGGGGCTGGGGCCAACGTCCTGACTTTC.

The chain joins TRBV19 to TRBJ1-5; 8 bases match TRBD1. Trimming took 2 bases from V and 4 from J; bases not matched to a gene: 4. Per germline, CDR1 LNHDA and CDR2 SQIVND (reference sequence). The CDR3 has 15 residues. The CDR3: CASSIQDRVNQPQHF. The CDR3 nucleotides read TGTGCCAGTAGTATACAGGACAGGGTAAATCAGCCCCAGCATTTT.

The CDR3 sequence is CASSLGQTQTDTQYF. CDR3 nucleotides: TGTGCCAGCAGCTTAGGACAAACCCAGACAGATACGCAGTATTTT. The chain couples TRBV7-8 to TRBJ2-3; no reliable D call. The CDR3 spans 15 residues. Germline V lookup: CDR1 SGHVS, CDR2 FQNEAQ. With 1 base removed from V and 3 bases from J, the gap between germline ends came to 11 bases.

In nucleotides, the CDR3 is TGTGCCAGCAGCTTGTGGTCCGGGATTGCGAAGGGGACTGAAGCTTTCTTT. It translates to CASSLWSGIAKGTEAFF. The V and J genes are TRBV7-9 and TRBJ1-1, with D possibly TRBD1 on 5 matching bases. The length of the CDR3 is 17 residues. V lost 3 bases to trimming and J lost 5 bases, with 22 bases between them. Per germline, CDR1 SEHNR and CDR2 FQNEAQ (reference sequence).

The rearrangement uses TRBV11-1 and TRBJ2-6; 7 bases are shared with TRBD1. Trimming took 5 bases from V and 1 from J; bases not matched to a gene: 14. There are 19 residues in the CDR3. The germline CDR1 and CDR2 sequences are SGHAT and FQDESV (reference sequence). Written as DNA, the CDR3 is TGTGCCAGCAGCCCAAACAGGGGCTGGGGGTGGTCTGGGGCCAACGTCCTGACTTTC. Protein product: CASSPNRGWGWSGANVLTF.

The V and J genes are TRBV13 and TRBJ2-7; a possible D gene is TRBD1 (6 bases). V was shortened by 0 bases and J by 4 bases, with 16 bases between the two germline ends. The CDR3 covers 16 residues. Germline CDR1 PRHDT, CDR2 FYEKMQ (reference sequence). The CDR3 reads CASSLGPSGTLYEQYF. The CDR3 nucleotides read TGTGCCAGCAGCTTAGGCCCCTCCGGGACACTGTACGAGCAGTACTTC.